Here is one T cell receptor beta chain with its context. The V gene's germline CDR1 is GTSNPN and CDR2 SVGIG (reference sequence). Trimming pared 0 bases from V and 0 bases from J, leaving 2 bases between. The length of the CDR3 is 13 residues. With random hexamers, reverse transcription was performed on about 0.5 to 1 ug of RNA. Each CDR3 protein gets one entry after TCRdb re-called the immunoSEQ multiplex PCR reads with MiXCR. The sample holds hundreds of thousands of distinct CDR3 sequences, 85% to 95% seen once. This sample stems from a study of CD8 T cells in Susac syndrome. Specimen: CD4+ T cells from PBMCs. The receptor comes from a human donor with Susac syndrome. V is TRBV30 and J is TRBJ2-2; D is unclear. In DNA, the CDR3 is TGTGCCTGGAGTGTGTCGAACACCGGGGAGCTGTTTTTT. Its translation: CAWSVSNTGELFF.